One sample yielded the 23 T cell receptor beta chains listed below, sequenced in a study of blood T cell repertoires in COVID-19. TCRdb keeps only in-frame clones here, not all; method: immunoSEQ multiplex PCR. The sample has around 78,000 clones, roughly 86% seen once. The sequencing input was peripheral blood. The origin of the receptors is a woman aged 60-70 years with acute or convalescent COVID-19.

In its sample, this clone was seen once. The V gene is TRBV29-1, the J gene TRBJ2-3; D possibly corresponds to TRBD2 (6 bases). Deletions cut 4 bases from V and 7 bases from J, with 12 bases between. Germline CDR1 is SQVTM and CDR2 is ANQGSEA. This CDR3 has 12 residues. DNA of the CDR3: TGCAGCGTTGGCCTAGCGCCTAATACGCAGTATTTT. It encodes CSVGLAPNTQYF.

The chain joins TRBV6-2 or TRBV6-3 to TRBJ1-5; perhaps TRBD1 as D (6 bases). V lost 0 bases and J lost 6, with 24 bases in between. This CDR3 spans 19 amino acids. Germline CDR1 MNHEY, CDR2 SVGEGT. CDR3 loop: CASSYSNRVLRGGSQPQHF. For the CDR3, the DNA is TGTGCCAGCAGTTACTCGAATAGAGTCCTCAGGGGCGGGAGTCAGCCCCAGCATTTT.

The CDR3 DNA is TGTGCCAGTAATAGGATAGCGGGAGGGCGGGGTGAGCAGTTCTTC. Its translation is CASNRIAGGRGEQFF. V usage is TRBV19 and J usage is TRBJ2-1; 11 bases are a match to TRBD2. CDR1 is LNHDA, CDR2 SQIVND, per germline (reference sequence). V lost 7 bases to trimming and J lost 9 bases; unmatched junction nucleotides: 11. The CDR3 is 15 amino acids.

The chain has TRBV28 and TRBJ1-5, with D uncertain. The ends were cut back, 10 bases at V and 4 bases at J, with 11 bases in the middle. Germline loops: CDR1 MDHEN, CDR2 SYDVKM. The CDR3 runs 12 residues. CDR3 residues: CATRFSNQPQHF. Written as DNA, the CDR3 is TGTGCCACCCGGTTCTCGAATCAGCCCCAGCATTTT. Supplemented by reference TRBV28 and TRBJ1-5, the full variable domain reads DVKVTQSSRYLVKRTGEKVFLECVQDMDHENMFWYRQDPGLGLRLIYFSYDVKMKEKGDIPEGYSVSREKKERFSLILESASTNQTSMYLCATRFSNQPQHFGDGTRLSIL.

The table lists this clone with a count of one. The rearrangement uses TRBV12-3 or TRBV12-4 and TRBJ1-1; 8 nucleotides line up with TRBD1. This CDR3 has 12 residues. With 5 bases clipped from V and 11 bases from J, the junction kept 7 bases outside the gene matches. The CDR3 reads CASSLQGGDAFF. The CDR3 bases are TGTGCCAGCAGTCTACAGGGGGGAGATGCTTTCTTT.

This rearrangement joins TRBV28 to TRBJ1-1; tentative D call: TRBD1 (5 bases). The CDR3 spans 14 residues. Germline assignment: CDR1 MDHEN and CDR2 SYDVKM. V was pared by 5 bases and J by 5 bases, with 15 bases between. CDR3 coding DNA: TGTGCCAGCAGTCCGCCCCCCAGGGAAACTGAAGCTTTCTTT. It is translated as CASSPPPRETEAFF.

The chain employs TRBV3-1 (or the pseudogene TRBV3-2) and TRBJ1-6; the match to TRBD1 covers 8 bases. The trim removed 1 base at V and 10 bases at J, leaving 6 bases unmatched. The CDR3 spans 15 residues. Germline values: CDR1 LGHDT, CDR2 YNNKEL (reference sequence). The CDR3 loop is CASSQGGRGQSPLHF. CDR3 nucleotide sequence: TGTGCCAGCAGCCAAGGGGGCAGGGGGCAATCACCCCTCCACTTT.

The rearrangement joins TRBV5-1 to TRBJ2-2, with 10 bases matching TRBD2. CDR3 length equals 15 residues. With V trimmed by 1 base and J by 6 bases, 3 bases remained unmatched. Germline V gives CDR1 SGHRS, CDR2 YFSETQ. The CDR3 coding sequence is TGCGCCAGCAGCTTGACTAGCGGGGTAGCCGGGGAGCTGTTTTTT. Residues: CASSLTSGVAGELFF.

This clone was found once. The V and J genes are TRBV9 and TRBJ2-3; TRBD2 aligns across 14 bases. Germline V gives CDR1 SGDLS, CDR2 YYNGEE. This CDR3 is built from 17 residues. The J segment lost 5 bases and the V segment lost 1 base, leaving 6 bases of the junction unmatched. The CDR3 DNA sequence: TGTGCCAGCAGCGTATCCCCCGGGACTAGCGGGAGAGATACGCAGTATTTT. Encoded protein: CASSVSPGTSGRDTQYF.

The CDR3 loop reads CASSLGHGIQYF. The CDR3 DNA follows: TGTGCCAGCAGTTTAGGGCATGGCATTCAGTACTTC. This chain joins TRBV12-3 or TRBV12-4 and TRBJ2-4, with D hard to call. The V and J ends lost 1 base and 9 bases respectively, with 7 bases between them. The CDR3 contains 12 residues.

V is TRBV5-5 and J is TRBJ2-3; weak D call: TRBD1 (6 bases). Trimming stripped 4 bases from V and 7 bases from J, with 16 bases between. The CDR3 contains 14 residues. Germline loops: CDR1 SGHKS, CDR2 YYEKEE (reference sequence). CDR3 DNA: TGTGCCAGCAGCACAACCACAGGGTTAAATACGCAGTATTTT. This gives the protein CASSTTTGLNTQYF.

The V and J genes are TRBV24-1 and TRBJ2-2; D is unclear. Germline-derived CDR1 and CDR2 are KGHDR and SFDVKD. Trimming stripped 4 bases from V and 5 bases from J, with 4 bases between. CDR3 length: 12 residues. CDR3 DNA sequence: TGTGCCACCAGTGACCTAACCGGGGAGCTGTTTTTT. It is translated as CATSDLTGELFF.

CDR3: CASSQGQGGQPQHF. As DNA, the CDR3 is TGTGCCAGCAGCCAGGGACAGGGAGGTCAGCCCCAGCATTTT. The genes are TRBV28 and TRBJ1-5; TRBD1 matches 9 bases. Trimming took 6 bases from V and 6 from J; bases not matched to a gene: 6. This CDR3 contains 14 residues. CDR1 is MDHEN, CDR2 SYDVKM, per germline.

This chain connects TRBV2 to TRBJ2-3, with a possible D match to TRBD1 (5 bases). This CDR3 is 15 amino acids long. V shed 4 bases and J shed 2 bases, with 13 bases lying between them. Germline-derived CDR1 and CDR2 are SNHLY and FYNNEI. The CDR3 loop is CASSGQSSLTDTQYF. The DNA for the CDR3 is TGTGCCAGCAGTGGACAGAGCTCCCTCACAGATACGCAGTATTTT.

This clone was observed a single time. V and J are TRBV7-2 and TRBJ1-2, with D unclear. Germline assignment: CDR1 SGHTA and CDR2 FQGNSA. V was pared by 0 bases and J by 2 bases, with 7 bases between. CDR3 length: 14 amino acids. The CDR3 here is CASSLATENYGYTF. The CDR3 nucleotides read TGTGCCAGCAGCTTAGCCACAGAAAACTATGGCTACACCTTC. Using reference TRBV7-2 and TRBJ1-2 for the parts outside the CDR3, the full variable domain is GAGVSQSPSNKVTEKGKDVELRCDPISGHTALYWYRQSLGQGLEFLIYFQGNSAPDKSGLPSDRFSAERTGGSVSTLTIQRTQQEDSAVYLCASSLATENYGYTFGSGTRLTVV.

The chain recombines TRBV18 with TRBJ2-5; possible D gene TRBD2, 6 bases. The CDR3 runs to 14 residues. In germline, CDR1 is KGHSH, CDR2 LQKENI. V dropped 2 bases and J dropped 3 bases, with 10 bases sitting between them. The CDR3 nucleotides are TGTGCCAGCTCACCAGGTGGCGGGAAAGAGACCCAGTACTTC. This encodes CASSPGGGKETQYF.

V and J are TRBV13 and TRBJ1-2, with 7 bases identical to TRBD1. CDR1 is PRHDT and CDR2 is FYEKMQ in the germline V gene (reference sequence). The CDR3 extends over 13 amino acids. J lost 8 bases, V lost 2 bases, and 5 bases had no gene match. The CDR3 region has the DNA TGTGCCAGCAGCTTAACGACAGGGTTCGGCTACACCTTC. It codes for CASSLTTGFGYTF.

This sequence joins TRBV28 and TRBJ1-2, with D tentatively TRBD1 (5 bases). Between the trimmed V and J ends, which lost 6 bases and 4 bases, there was a span of 15 bases. The CDR3 covers 14 residues. Germline V lookup: CDR1 MDHEN, CDR2 SYDVKM. CDR3 in amino acids: CASSSQGLVYGYTF. For the CDR3, the DNA is TGTGCCAGCAGCTCCCAGGGCCTGGTCTATGGCTACACCTTC.

The gene calls are TRBV2 and TRBJ2-3; 8 bases fit TRBD2. Trimming cost V 3 bases and J 2 bases; bases outside gene matches: 1. Germline lookup yields CDR1 SNHLY and CDR2 FYNNEI. This CDR3 is built from 14 residues. The CDR3 DNA reads TGTGCCAGCAGTGACGGGGGGGCCACAGATACGCAGTATTTT. Its translation: CASSDGGATDTQYF.

The rearrangement links TRBV27 to TRBJ2-5; 11 nucleotides match TRBD1. Unmatched junction bases numbered 6, after V lost 4 bases and J lost 5 bases. The germline gives CDR1 MNHEY, CDR2 SMNVEV (reference sequence). The CDR3 is 15 residues long. The CDR3 is CASSSGTGGQETQYF. In DNA, the CDR3 is TGTGCCAGCAGTTCGGGGACAGGGGGACAGGAGACCCAGTACTTC.

The chain combines TRBV2 with TRBJ1-4; TRBD1 aligns across 7 bases. The CDR3 runs to 16 residues. Germline values: CDR1 SNHLY, CDR2 FYNNEI. V lost 2 bases and J lost 5; bases outside the gene matches: 8. The CDR3 here is CASSESYRGGNEKLFF. The CDR3 region has the DNA TGTGCCAGCAGTGAATCCTACAGGGGCGGGAATGAAAAACTGTTTTTT.

V gene TRBV15 combines with J gene TRBJ1-2, with D uncertain. The CDR3 is made up of 13 amino acids. V lost 4 bases and J 8 bases, leaving 14 bases between the germline ends. Germline-derived CDR1 and CDR2 are LNHNV and YYDKDF (reference sequence). CDR3 amino acids: CATSTSLPIGYTF. The CDR3 bases are TGTGCCACCAGCACTAGTCTCCCCATAGGCTACACCTTC.

V is TRBV18 and J is TRBJ2-7; 10 bases align to TRBD1. With 0 bases clipped from V and 7 bases from J, the junction kept 6 bases outside the gene matches. Germline V gene sequence: CDR1 KGHSH, CDR2 LQKENI. CDR3 size: 15 residues. CDR3 sequence reads: CASSPPGQGSTEQYF. Written as DNA, the CDR3 is TGTGCCAGCTCACCACCGGGACAGGGGTCTACGGAGCAGTACTTC.